The 22 T cell receptor beta chains presented below share a single source sample, sequenced in a study of vaccination and CD4 T cells after COVID-19. The Oncomine TCR Beta short-read assay sequenced DNA from cultured CD4+ T cells. TCRdb itself ran the PCR reads through MiXCR, one entry per CDR3 protein. The sample lists about 4,400 distinct CDR3 sequences; about 30% were seen once. As to treatment: approximately 9-day PBMC culture with coronavirus spike peptide pools or control peptides (ViraFEST assay). According to the study, CD4+ T cells from the unexposed donor were gathered ahead of the COVID-19 pandemic (2011-2018). Their recognized antigens are unknown. The material sequenced was CD4+ T cells from blood, cultured in vitro. All receptors come from a human donor in good health.

This clonotype was detected only a few times. This chain connects TRBV27 to TRBJ2-1; no clear D gene. The CDR3 spans 15 residues. Germline values: CDR1 MNHEY, CDR2 SMNVEV (reference sequence). Trimming cost V 1 base and J 2 bases, with 9 bases left between them. The DNA for the CDR3 is TGTGCCAGCAGTTTATACCCGGGTCCCTACAATGAGCAGTTCTTC. This codes for CASSLYPGPYNEQFF.

J is TRBJ2-1 and V is TRBV7-8, with 12 bases aligning to TRBD2. CDR1 is SGHVS and CDR2 is FQNEAQ in the germline V gene. Trimming took 5 bases from V and 5 from J; bases not matched to a gene: 4. The CDR3 covers 15 residues. The CDR3, as DNA: TGTGCCAGCAGCCAAGGACTAGCGGGGAACAATGAGCAGTTCTTC. It codes for CASSQGLAGNNEQFF.

This chain joins TRBV2 and TRBJ1-1; a weak D match, TRBD1 (6 bases). The CDR3 is made up of 19 amino acids. V gave up 6 bases and J gave up 0 bases, with 26 bases separating them. Germline V gene data show CDR1 as SNHLY and CDR2 as FYNNEI. DNA for the CDR3: TGTGCCAGCAGATACCCTGGGCAGGGGTATCCGAGGATGAACACTGAAGCTTTCTTT. This translates into CASRYPGQGYPRMNTEAFF.

J is TRBJ1-1 and V is TRBV6-1; 9 nucleotides agree with TRBD1. The CDR3 runs 14 residues. Per germline, CDR1 MNHNS and CDR2 SASEGT. V was clipped by 6 bases and J by 0 bases; unmatched bases: 2. The CDR3 DNA follows: TGTGCCAGCAGGCACAGGGGGCTGAACACTGAAGCTTTCTTT. It translates to CASRHRGLNTEAFF.

This clonotype occurred a few times. This sequence joins TRBV7-8 and TRBJ2-5; 14 bases are shared with TRBD2. Germline V gives CDR1 SGHVS, CDR2 FQNEAQ. CDR3 length equals 17 residues. J gave up 4 bases and V 7 bases, and 11 bases lay outside the gene matches. Here the CDR3 DNA reads TGTGCCAGCAACCCGCGGGGACTAGCGGGAGTTCTAGAGACCCAGTACTTC. It encodes CASNPRGLAGVLETQYF.

There are a few counts of this clonotype. The chain has TRBV27 and TRBJ2-7; 8 positions agree with TRBD2. V was pared by 5 bases and J by 4 bases, with 10 bases of the junction left unmatched. Per germline, CDR1 MNHEY and CDR2 SMNVEV (reference sequence). CDR3 length equals 15 residues. The CDR3 nucleotides read TGTGCCAGCAGTATAAAGCGGGGGCTTGGATACGAGCAGTACTTC. Translating gives CASSIKRGLGYEQYF.

V gene TRBV20-1 combines with J gene TRBJ2-2; 15 nucleotides align to TRBD2. Germline loops: CDR1 DFQATT, CDR2 SNEGSKA (reference sequence). The CDR3 contains 18 residues. V lost 6 bases, J lost 4 bases, and 12 bases stayed unmatched. The CDR3 loop is CSAPRTSGGAISTGELFF. The CDR3 bases are TGCAGTGCACCGAGGACTAGCGGGGGGGCCATTAGCACCGGGGAGCTGTTTTTT.

V usage is TRBV10-2 and J usage is TRBJ2-1, with TRBD2 identical over 10 bases. Trimming took 5 bases from V and 7 from J; bases not matched to a gene: 11. CDR1 WSHSY and CDR2 SAAADI come from the germline V gene. This CDR3 contains 16 residues. CDR3 residues: CASSPRELAGQNEQFF. The CDR3 region has the DNA TGCGCCAGCAGTCCCCGGGAACTAGCGGGACAAAATGAGCAGTTCTTC.

This clonotype was detected a few times. V is TRBV20-1 and J is TRBJ2-5; D is unresolved. Trimming stripped 0 bases from V and 9 bases from J, with 11 bases between. CDR3 size: 12 residues. Germline V gives CDR1 DFQATT, CDR2 SNEGSKA (reference sequence). This CDR3 is CSARDLGRAQYF. CDR3 DNA: TGCAGTGCTAGAGACCTCGGCCGAGCCCAGTACTTC.

This clonotype was observed a handful of times. The chain carries TRBV11-1 and TRBJ2-5, with 8 bases fitting TRBD1. With 4 bases clipped from V and 5 bases from J, the junction kept 12 bases outside the gene matches. This CDR3 is built from 16 residues. The germline gives CDR1 SGHAT, CDR2 FQDESV (reference sequence). Written as DNA, the CDR3 is TGTGCCAGCAGCTACACCGGGACAGGCCCCGGGGAGACCCAGTACTTC. It translates to CASSYTGTGPGETQYF.

Concerning this clonotype itself: A junction boundary mismatches the germline segment, possibly from a read error. The CDR3 DNA is TGTGTCAGCAGTGAAGCAGGGGGCCTTTTGAATGGCTACACCTTC. It encodes CVSSEAGGLLNGYTF. The chain links TRBV2 to TRBJ1-2; 8 nucleotides agree with TRBD1. Per the germline V gene, CDR1 is SNHLY and CDR2 is FYNNEI. The CDR3 extends over 15 amino acids.

In its sample, this clonotype is medium-sized. V gene TRBV7-9 combines with J gene TRBJ1-5; no firm D call. With 6 bases removed from V and 5 bases from J, the gap between germline ends came to 17 bases. This CDR3 is built from 15 residues. Per germline, CDR1 SEHNR and CDR2 FQNEAQ (reference sequence). CDR3 coding DNA: TGTGCCAGCAGTCCAACGGATGCCGGGGATCAGCCCCAGCATTTT. As protein: CASSPTDAGDQPQHF.

The V and J genes are TRBV27 and TRBJ2-1; D gene ambiguous. With 3 bases removed from V and 0 bases from J, the gap between germline ends came to 12 bases. This CDR3 contains 16 residues. The V gene's germline CDR1 is MNHEY and CDR2 SMNVEV (reference sequence). This CDR3 reads CASSLRGTSSYNEQFF. CDR3 bases: TGTGCCAGCAGTTTGCGCGGCACGAGCTCCTACAATGAGCAGTTCTTC.

V is TRBV30 and J is TRBJ1-5; D unclear. Germline-derived CDR1 and CDR2 are GTSNPN and SVGIG (reference sequence). Trimming shortened V by 1 base and J by 11 bases, and 15 bases separated the two germline ends. The CDR3 spans 13 residues. CDR3 nucleotides: TGTGCCTGGAGTGGCTCCCATCAATCAGCCCAGCATTTT. It yields the protein CAWSGSHQSAQHF.

The rearrangement links TRBV7-2 to TRBJ1-6; 8 bases map to TRBD1. J gave up 14 bases and V 5 bases, and 8 bases lay outside the gene matches. The germline V gene encodes CDR1 SGHTA and CDR2 FQGNSA. This CDR3 has 13 amino acids. The DNA of the CDR3 is TGTGCCAGCAGCACCCGACAGGGGACTACCCTCCACTTT. The encoded protein is CASSTRQGTTLHF.

The genes are TRBV20-1 and TRBJ1-5; TRBD1 matches at 7 bases. The trim removed 1 base at V and 15 bases at J, leaving 27 bases unmatched. The CDR3 is made up of 18 amino acids. Germline V gives CDR1 DFQATT, CDR2 SNEGSKA (reference sequence). This CDR3 is CSARGQGGRGVSNMARHF. CDR3 coding DNA: TGCAGTGCTAGAGGCCAGGGGGGAAGGGGTGTATCTAATATGGCCCGGCATTTT.

This rearrangement joins TRBV5-4 to TRBJ2-7; 7 bases fit TRBD1. Germline V lookup: CDR1 SGHNT, CDR2 YYREEE (reference sequence). This CDR3 comprises 14 residues. V shed 4 bases, J shed 0 bases, and the junction held 4 bases outside the gene matches. This chain's CDR3 is CASSARQGSYEQYF. Written as DNA, the CDR3 is TGTGCCAGCAGCGCCCGACAGGGCTCCTACGAGCAGTACTTC.

This clonotype was picked up a small number of times. This chain connects TRBV5-4 to TRBJ1-2, with D tentatively TRBD1 (5 bases). Trimming pared 5 bases from V and 4 bases from J, leaving 12 bases between. The CDR3 has 13 residues. The germline CDR1 and CDR2 sequences are SGHNT and YYREEE (reference sequence). The CDR3 sequence is CASRADRTYGYTF. CDR3 nucleotide sequence: TGTGCCAGCAGGGCAGACAGAACCTATGGCTACACCTTC.

This chain uses TRBV19 with TRBJ2-6; D uncertain. Germline loops: CDR1 LNHDA, CDR2 SQIVND (reference sequence). The V and J ends lost 6 bases and 0 bases respectively, with 3 bases between them. The CDR3 is 13 amino acids. The CDR3 DNA is TGTGCCAGTAGCAGCTCTGGGGCCAACGTCCTGACTTTC. As protein: CASSSSGANVLTF.

This chain connects TRBV7-9 to TRBJ2-4; 7 positions match TRBD2. CDR3 length: 15 residues. V shed 2 bases and J 1 base; nucleotides not matched to a gene: 2. The V gene's germline CDR1 is SEHNR and CDR2 FQNEAQ (reference sequence). In DNA, the CDR3 is TGTGCCAGCAGCTTACTCGGGGGGGCCAAAAACATTCAGTACTTC. It encodes CASSLLGGAKNIQYF.

In its sample, this clonotype was seen a few times. The chain has TRBV2 and TRBJ1-5; D may be TRBD1 (6 bases). Germline V lookup: CDR1 SNHLY, CDR2 FYNNEI. The CDR3 sequence is 13 residues long. Trimming left V 6 bases short and J 4 bases short, with 10 bases between. CDR3 sequence (DNA): TGTGCCAGCAGAGGACAGTCAAATCAGCCCCAGCATTTT. Protein product: CASRGQSNQPQHF. The full variable domain, with the rest looked up from reference TRBV2 and TRBJ1-5, is EPEVTQTPSHQVTQMGQEVILRCVPISNHLYFYWYRQILGQKVEFLVSFYNNEISEKSEIFDDQFSVERPDGSNFTLKIRSTKLEDSAMYFCASRGQSNQPQHFGDGTRLSIL.

CDR3 protein: CASSEGTVSGETQYF. The CDR3 DNA is TGTGCCAGCAGTGAAGGGACAGTCAGTGGGGAGACCCAGTACTTC. The chain employs TRBV6-1 and TRBJ2-5; the D gene is possibly TRBD1 (6 bases). V was trimmed by 1 base and J by 5 bases, leaving 14 bases between them. CDR3 size: 15 residues. Looked up from germline, CDR1 is MNHNS and CDR2 is SASEGT.